This record looks at one T cell receptor beta chain sequence and its context. Sequencing used immunoSEQ multiplex PCR; TCRdb keeps in-frame clones, though not all of them. The table records tens of thousands of clones, 75% to 95% of them present only once. This sample stems from a study of control samples from healthy donors and cancer patients. The ends were cut back, 5 bases at V and 11 bases at J, with 16 bases in the middle. The CDR3 runs to 13 residues. The TCR originated in a young man with colorectal cancer. Material for sequencing was PBMCs. This sequence joins TRBV12-3 or TRBV12-4 and TRBJ1-5, with unresolved D. The CDR3 region is CASSPIGSGAQHF. In nucleotides, the CDR3 is TGTGCCAGCAGTCCGATCGGTTCGGGTGCCCAGCATTTT.